The clone carrying this T cell receptor beta chain is categorized as medium-sized (0.01 to 0.1%). Its antigen is undetermined. Compared with germline, one end of the junction differs, possibly owing to a read error. These data come from a study of tumor-infiltrating lymphocytes in primary liver carcinoma. Across the study: Spanning 4.2 to 10 cm, the tumors were T1-T3 N0M0. The number of productive TCRbeta reads per sample ranged from roughly 3.65 to 8 million and was similar across tissue types. Findings of the study overall: Tumor-adjacent and tumor-blood pairs showed less overlap than tumor region pairs.

The CDR3 covers 11 residues. Germline V gene sequence: CDR1 MNHEY, CDR2 SVGEGT. A primer matching the constant region was used to make TCR beta cDNA from about 500 ng of total RNA. Slightly modified ARM-PCR with three nested multiplex PCR rounds yielded TCR beta libraries. Rounds one and two of PCR, each of approximately 11 cycles, were primed with TRBV1-TRBV30 forward primers and a C-beta reverse primer. MiXCR, applied by TCRdb to the multiplex PCR reads, yields one record per CDR3 protein. The data show 250,000 to 400,000 distinct CDR3 sequences, with over 55% seen just once and approximately 9% held by the top ten. RNA isolated from unsorted whole blood supplied the blood RNA, with germline DNA also extracted.

What was sequenced was peripheral blood. The chain is built from TRBV6-2 or TRBV6-3 and TRBJ2-5; D not certain. This sequence originates from a man aged 35 to 55 with primary liver carcinoma and hepatitis B virus infection. For the CDR3, the DNA is TGTGCCAGCAGCTACTCGGAGACCCAGTACTTC. Translated: CASSYSETQYF.